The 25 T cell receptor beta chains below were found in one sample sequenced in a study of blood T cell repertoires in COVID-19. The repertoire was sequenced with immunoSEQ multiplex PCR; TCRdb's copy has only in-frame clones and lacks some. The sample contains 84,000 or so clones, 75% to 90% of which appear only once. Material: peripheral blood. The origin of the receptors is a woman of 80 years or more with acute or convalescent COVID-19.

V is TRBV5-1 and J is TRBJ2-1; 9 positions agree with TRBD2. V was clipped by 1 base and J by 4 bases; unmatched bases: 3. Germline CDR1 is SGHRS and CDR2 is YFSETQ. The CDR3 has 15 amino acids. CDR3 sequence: CASSLSLAGYNEQFF. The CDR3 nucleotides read TGCGCCAGCAGCTTGTCACTAGCGGGTTACAATGAGCAGTTCTTC.

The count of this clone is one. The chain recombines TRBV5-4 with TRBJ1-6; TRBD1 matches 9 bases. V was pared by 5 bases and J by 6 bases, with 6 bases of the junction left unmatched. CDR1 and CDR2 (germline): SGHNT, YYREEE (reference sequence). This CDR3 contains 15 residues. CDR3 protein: CASSFGQGINSPLHF. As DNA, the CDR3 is TGTGCCAGCAGTTTCGGACAGGGGATTAATTCACCCCTCCACTTT.

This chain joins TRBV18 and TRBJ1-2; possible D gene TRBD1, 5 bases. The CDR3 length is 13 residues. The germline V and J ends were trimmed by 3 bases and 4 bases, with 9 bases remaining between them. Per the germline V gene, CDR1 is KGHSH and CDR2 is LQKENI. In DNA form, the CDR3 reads TGTGCCAGCTCACCTACAGGAGCCTATGGCTACACCTTC. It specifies CASSPTGAYGYTF.

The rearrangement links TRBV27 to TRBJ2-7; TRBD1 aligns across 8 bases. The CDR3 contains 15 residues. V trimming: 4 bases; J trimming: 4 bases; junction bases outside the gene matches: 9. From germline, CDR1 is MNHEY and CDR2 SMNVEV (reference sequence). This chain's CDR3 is CASSSIRTGRYEQYF. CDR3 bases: TGTGCCAGCAGTTCGATTAGGACAGGGCGTTACGAGCAGTACTTC.

CDR3 sequence: CASSFLVDSTDTQYF. The CDR3, as DNA: TGTGCCAGCAGTTTTCTGGTAGATAGCACAGATACGCAGTATTTT. The chain employs TRBV6-2 or TRBV6-3 and TRBJ2-3; unclear D gene. Germline-derived CDR1 and CDR2 are MNHEY and SVGEGT. V dropped 4 bases and J dropped 0 bases, with 11 bases sitting between them. The CDR3 consists of 15 residues.

The CDR3 sequence is CASSSGGPGETQYF. The CDR3 DNA is TGTGCCAGCAGTTCGGGGGGCCCCGGGGAGACCCAGTACTTC. This rearrangement joins TRBV7-9 to TRBJ2-5; D is perhaps TRBD2 (7 bases). Trimming left V 6 bases short and J 5 bases short, with 16 bases between. Germline-derived CDR1 and CDR2 are SEHNR and FQNEAQ (reference sequence). This CDR3 spans 14 amino acids.

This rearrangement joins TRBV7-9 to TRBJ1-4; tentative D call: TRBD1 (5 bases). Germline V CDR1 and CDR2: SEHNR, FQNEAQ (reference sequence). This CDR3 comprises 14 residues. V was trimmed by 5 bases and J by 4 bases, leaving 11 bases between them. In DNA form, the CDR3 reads TGTGCCAGCAGCCGACAGAGCATTAATGAAAAACTGTTTTTT. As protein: CASSRQSINEKLFF.

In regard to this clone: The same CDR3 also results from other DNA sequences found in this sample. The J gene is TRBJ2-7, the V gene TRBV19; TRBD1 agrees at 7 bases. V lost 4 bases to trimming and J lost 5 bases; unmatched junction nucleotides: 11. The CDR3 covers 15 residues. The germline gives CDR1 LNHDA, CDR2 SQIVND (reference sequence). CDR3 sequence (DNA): TGTGCCAGTAGTACCGCAAGATACAGGGGAAACGAGCAGTACTTC. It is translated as CASSTARYRGNEQYF.

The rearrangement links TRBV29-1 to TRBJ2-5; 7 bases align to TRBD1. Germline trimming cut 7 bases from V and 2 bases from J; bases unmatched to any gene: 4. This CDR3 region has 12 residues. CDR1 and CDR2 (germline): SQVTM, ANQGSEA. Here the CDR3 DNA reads TGCAGCGCGAACAGGGGTCAAGAGACCCAGTACTTC. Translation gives CSANRGQETQYF.

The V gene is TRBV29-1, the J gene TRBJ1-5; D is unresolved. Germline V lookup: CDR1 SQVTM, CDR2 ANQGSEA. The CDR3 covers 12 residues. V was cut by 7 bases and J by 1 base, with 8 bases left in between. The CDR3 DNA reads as TGCAGCGCTGGAGGGAGCAATCAGCCCCAGCATTTT. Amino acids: CSAGGSNQPQHF.

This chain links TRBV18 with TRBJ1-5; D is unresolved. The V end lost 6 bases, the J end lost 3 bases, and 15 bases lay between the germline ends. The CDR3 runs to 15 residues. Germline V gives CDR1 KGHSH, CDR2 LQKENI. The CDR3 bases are TGTGCCAGCTCCCCGTCGGGGTCCCCCAATCAGCCCCAGCATTTT. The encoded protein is CASSPSGSPNQPQHF.

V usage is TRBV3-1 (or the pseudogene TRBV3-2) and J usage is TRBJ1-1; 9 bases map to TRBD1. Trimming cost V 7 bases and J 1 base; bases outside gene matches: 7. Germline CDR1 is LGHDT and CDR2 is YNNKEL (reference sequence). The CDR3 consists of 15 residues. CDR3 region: CASTQWGQGNTEAFF. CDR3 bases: TGTGCCAGCACCCAGTGGGGACAGGGGAACACTGAAGCTTTCTTT.

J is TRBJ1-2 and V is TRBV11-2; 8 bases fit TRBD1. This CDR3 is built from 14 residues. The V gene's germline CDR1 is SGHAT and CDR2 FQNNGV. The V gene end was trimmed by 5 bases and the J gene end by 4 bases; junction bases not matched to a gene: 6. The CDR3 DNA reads TGTGCCAGCAGCCCCGGACAGGGCAGCTATGGCTACACCTTC. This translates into CASSPGQGSYGYTF.

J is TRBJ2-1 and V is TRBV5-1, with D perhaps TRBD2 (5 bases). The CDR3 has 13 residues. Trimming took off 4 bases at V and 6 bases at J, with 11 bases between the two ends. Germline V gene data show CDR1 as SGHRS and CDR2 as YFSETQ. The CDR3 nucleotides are TGCGCCAGCAGCCCGGGATGGGGCAATGAGCAGTTCTTC. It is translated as CASSPGWGNEQFF.

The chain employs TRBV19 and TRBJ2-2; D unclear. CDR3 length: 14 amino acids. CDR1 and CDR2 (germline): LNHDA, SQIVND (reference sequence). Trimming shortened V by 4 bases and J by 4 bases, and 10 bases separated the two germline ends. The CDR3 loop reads CASSRALLTGELFF. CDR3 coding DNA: TGTGCCAGTAGTAGGGCGCTTCTCACCGGGGAGCTGTTTTTT.

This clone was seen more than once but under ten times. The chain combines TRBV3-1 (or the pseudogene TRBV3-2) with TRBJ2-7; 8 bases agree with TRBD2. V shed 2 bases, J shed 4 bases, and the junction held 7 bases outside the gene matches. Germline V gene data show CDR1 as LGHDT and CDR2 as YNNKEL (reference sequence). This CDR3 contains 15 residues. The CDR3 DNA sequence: TGTGCCAGCAGCCAATCGGCGGGGGGAGGTTACGAGCAGTACTTC. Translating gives CASSQSAGGGYEQYF.

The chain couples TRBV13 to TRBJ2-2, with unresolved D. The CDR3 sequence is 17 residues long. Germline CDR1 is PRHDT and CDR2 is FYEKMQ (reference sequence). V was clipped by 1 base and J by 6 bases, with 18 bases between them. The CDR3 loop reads CASSLALFEAGAGELFF. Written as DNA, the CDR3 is TGTGCCAGCAGCTTAGCCCTATTTGAGGCCGGAGCCGGGGAGCTGTTTTTT. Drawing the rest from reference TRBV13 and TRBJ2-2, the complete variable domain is AAGVIQSPRHLIKEKRETATLKCYPIPRHDTVYWYQQGPGQDPQFLISFYEKMQSDKGSIPDRFSAQQFSDYHSELNMSSLELGDSALYFCASSLALFEAGAGELFFGEGSRLTVL.

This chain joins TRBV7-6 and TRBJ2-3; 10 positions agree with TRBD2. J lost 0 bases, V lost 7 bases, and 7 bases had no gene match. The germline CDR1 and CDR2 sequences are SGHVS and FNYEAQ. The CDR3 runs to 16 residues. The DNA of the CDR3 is TGTGCCAGCAACTCACTAGCGGGGACAAGCACAGATACGCAGTATTTT. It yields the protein CASNSLAGTSTDTQYF.

The CDR3 here is CASSSTGVVGELFF. The CDR3 bases are TGTGCCAGCAGCTCCACAGGGGTAGTCGGGGAGCTGTTTTTT. V gene TRBV7-3 combines with J gene TRBJ2-2, with 7 bases matching TRBD1. V was clipped by 4 bases and J by 7 bases; unmatched bases: 6. The CDR3 sequence is 14 residues long. Germline CDR1 and CDR2: SGHTA and FQGTGA.

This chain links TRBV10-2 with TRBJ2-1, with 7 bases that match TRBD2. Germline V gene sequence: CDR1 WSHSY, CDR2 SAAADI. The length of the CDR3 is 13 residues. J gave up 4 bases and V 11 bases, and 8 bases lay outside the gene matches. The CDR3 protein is CAGGGSQYNEQFF. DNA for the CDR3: TGCGCCGGCGGGGGTTCCCAATACAATGAGCAGTTCTTC.

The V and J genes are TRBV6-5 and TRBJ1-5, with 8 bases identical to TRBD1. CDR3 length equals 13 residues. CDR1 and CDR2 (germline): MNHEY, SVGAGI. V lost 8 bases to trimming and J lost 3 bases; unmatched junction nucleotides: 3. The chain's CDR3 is CASGQGPNQPQHF. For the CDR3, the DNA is TGTGCCAGCGGACAGGGTCCCAATCAGCCCCAGCATTTT.

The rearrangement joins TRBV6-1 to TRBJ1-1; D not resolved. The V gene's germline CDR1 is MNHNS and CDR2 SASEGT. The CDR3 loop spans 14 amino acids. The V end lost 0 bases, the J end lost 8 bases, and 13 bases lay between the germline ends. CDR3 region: CASSEATVKREAFF. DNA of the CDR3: TGTGCCAGCAGTGAAGCGACCGTAAAGCGCGAAGCTTTCTTT.

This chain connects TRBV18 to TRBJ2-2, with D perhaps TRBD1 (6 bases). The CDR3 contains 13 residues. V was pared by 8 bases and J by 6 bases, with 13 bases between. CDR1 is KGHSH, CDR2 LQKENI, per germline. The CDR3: CASEQGAAGELFF. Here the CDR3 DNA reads TGTGCCAGCGAACAGGGAGCGGCCGGGGAGCTGTTTTTT.

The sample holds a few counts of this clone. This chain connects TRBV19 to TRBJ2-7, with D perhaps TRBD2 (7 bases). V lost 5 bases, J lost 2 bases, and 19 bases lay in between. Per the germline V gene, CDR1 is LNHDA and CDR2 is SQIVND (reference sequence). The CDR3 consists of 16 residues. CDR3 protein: CASSVRRGAGTYEQYF. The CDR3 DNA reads TGTGCCAGTAGTGTCCGCCGGGGGGCGGGGACCTACGAGCAGTACTTC.

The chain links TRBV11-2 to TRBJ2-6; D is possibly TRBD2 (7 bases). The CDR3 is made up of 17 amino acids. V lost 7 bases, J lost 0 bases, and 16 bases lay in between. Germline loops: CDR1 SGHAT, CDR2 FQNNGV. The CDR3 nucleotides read TGTGCCAGCAACTCGGGGGGCAAAAGCTCTGGGGCCAACGTCCTGACTTTC. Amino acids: CASNSGGKSSGANVLTF.